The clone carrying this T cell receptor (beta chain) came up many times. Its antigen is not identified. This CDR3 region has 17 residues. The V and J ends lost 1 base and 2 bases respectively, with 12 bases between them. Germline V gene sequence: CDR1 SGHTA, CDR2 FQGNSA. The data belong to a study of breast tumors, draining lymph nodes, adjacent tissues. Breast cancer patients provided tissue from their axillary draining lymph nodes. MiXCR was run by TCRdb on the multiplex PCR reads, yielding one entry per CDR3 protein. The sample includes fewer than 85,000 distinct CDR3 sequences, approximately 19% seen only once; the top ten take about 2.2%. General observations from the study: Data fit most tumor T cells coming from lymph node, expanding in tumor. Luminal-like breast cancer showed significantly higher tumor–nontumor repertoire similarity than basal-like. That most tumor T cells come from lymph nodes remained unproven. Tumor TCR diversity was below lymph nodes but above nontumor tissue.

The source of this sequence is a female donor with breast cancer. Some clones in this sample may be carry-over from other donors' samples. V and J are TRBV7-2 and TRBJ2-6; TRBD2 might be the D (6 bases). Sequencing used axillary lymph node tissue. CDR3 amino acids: CASSLVPGGTGANVLTF. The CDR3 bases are TGTGCCAGCAGCTTAGTCCCTGGAGGGACTGGGGCCAACGTCCTGACTTTC. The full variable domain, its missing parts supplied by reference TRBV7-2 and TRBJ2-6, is GAGVSQSPSNKVTEKGKDVELRCDPISGHTALYWYRQSLGQGLEFLIYFQGNSAPDKSGLPSDRFSAERTGGSVSTLTIQRTQQEDSAVYLCASSLVPGGTGANVLTFGAGSRLTVL.